Listed here are 14 T cell receptor beta chains from one sample, sequenced in a study of blood T cell repertoires in COVID-19. The repertoire was sequenced with immunoSEQ multiplex PCR; TCRdb's copy has only in-frame clones and lacks some. The repertoire consists of about 80,000 clones, with 70% to 90% occurring once and the leading ten covering less than 9%. Source material: peripheral blood. Every receptor here comes from a woman older than 75 with acute or convalescent COVID-19.

This clone appeared a few times. The chain combines TRBV7-9 with TRBJ2-5, with 9 bases fitting TRBD2. The CDR3 is 16 residues long. The ends lost 4 bases at V and 5 bases at J; junction bases unmatched: 11. Germline V gene lookup returns CDR1 SEHNR and CDR2 FQNEAQ (reference sequence). CDR3 bases: TGTGCCAGCAGCTGGAGCGGGGGGCCTTCTAAGGAGACCCAGTACTTC. It translates to CASSWSGGPSKETQYF. The full variable domain, with the rest looked up from reference TRBV7-9 and TRBJ2-5, is DTGVSQNPRHKITKRGQNVTFRCDPISEHNRLYWYRQTLGQGPEFLTYFQNEAQLEKSRLLSDRFSAERPKGSFSTLEIQRTEQGDSAMYLCASSWSGGPSKETQYFGPGTRLLVL.

This rearrangement joins TRBV19 to TRBJ1-4; 10 positions match TRBD1. V trimming: 6 bases; J trimming: 0 bases; junction bases outside the gene matches: 7. Looked up from germline, CDR1 is LNHDA and CDR2 is SQIVND (reference sequence). This CDR3 region has 17 residues. The CDR3 bases are TGTGCCAGTAGCCGGGACAGGGGCACAGCAACTAATGAAAAACTGTTTTTT. Its protein is CASSRDRGTATNEKLFF.

This chain joins TRBV18 and TRBJ1-1; no clear D gene. This CDR3 is built from 11 residues. The germline CDR1 and CDR2 sequences are KGHSH and LQKENI. Between the trimmed V and J ends, which lost 3 bases and 11 bases, there was a span of 10 bases. In DNA, the CDR3 is TGTGCCAGCTCACCTGCCACGGAGGCTTTCTTT. Residues: CASSPATEAFF.

V usage is TRBV10-1 and J usage is TRBJ2-1, with 8 bases matching TRBD2. Germline V gene sequence: CDR1 WNHNN, CDR2 SYGVQD (reference sequence). Trimming took 4 bases from V and 5 from J; bases not matched to a gene: 7. The CDR3 contains 15 residues. The CDR3 sequence is CASSAGTSVDNEQFF. The CDR3, as DNA: TGCGCCAGCAGTGCCGGGACTAGTGTAGACAATGAGCAGTTCTTC.

This sequence joins TRBV5-4 and TRBJ1-1; the match to TRBD1 covers 8 bases. From germline, CDR1 is SGHNT and CDR2 YYREEE (reference sequence). CDR3 length: 12 residues. V lost 2 bases, J lost 12 bases, and 6 bases stayed unmatched. In nucleotides, the CDR3 is TGTGCCAGCAGCTTATCCGGACAGGGTACTTTCTTT. Its translation is CASSLSGQGTFF.

The chain is built from TRBV7-2 and TRBJ2-1; TRBD2 might be the D (5 bases). V dropped 6 bases and J dropped 8 bases, with 17 bases sitting between them. The CDR3 length is 14 residues. Germline V gives CDR1 SGHTA, CDR2 FQGNSA. The CDR3 DNA sequence: TGTGCCAGCAGGCTTACAGTCGCGGGTTATGAGCAGTTCTTC. It translates to CASRLTVAGYEQFF.

The chain joins TRBV6-1 to TRBJ2-1, with 7 bases fitting TRBD2. J was trimmed by 0 bases and V by 2 bases; bases with no gene match: 4. This CDR3 has 16 amino acids. Germline V gives CDR1 MNHNS, CDR2 SASEGT. CDR3 nucleotide sequence: TGTGCCAGCAGTGAACACGGGGGGAGCTCCTACAATGAGCAGTTCTTC. As protein: CASSEHGGSSYNEQFF.

This chain connects TRBV7-9 to TRBJ2-5; 10 nucleotides match TRBD1. V was pared by 5 bases and J by 2 bases, with 8 bases of the junction left unmatched. CDR1 is SEHNR, CDR2 FQNEAQ, per germline (reference sequence). This CDR3 comprises 16 residues. This chain's CDR3 is CASSPQGTGAQETQYF. The CDR3 DNA sequence: TGTGCCAGCAGCCCGCAGGGGACAGGGGCACAAGAGACCCAGTACTTC.

This sequence joins TRBV15 and TRBJ1-1; no definite D call. Germline V gives CDR1 LNHNV, CDR2 YYDKDF (reference sequence). Trimming pared 0 bases from V and 11 bases from J, leaving 10 bases between. The CDR3 loop spans 12 amino acids. DNA of the CDR3: TGTGCCACCAGCAGAGATTTTGTCAGGGCTTTCTTT. Its translation: CATSRDFVRAFF.

The gene calls are TRBV5-4 and TRBJ2-7, with TRBD2 matching 11 bases. The CDR3 spans 16 residues. Germline V gene sequence: CDR1 SGHNT, CDR2 YYREEE (reference sequence). V was clipped by 1 base and J by 2 bases; unmatched bases: 5. This chain's CDR3 is CASSLWGLAVPYEQYF. The CDR3 nucleotides read TGTGCCAGCAGCTTGTGGGGACTAGCGGTTCCCTACGAGCAGTACTTC. The whole variable domain, filled in from reference TRBV5-4 and TRBJ2-7, reads ETGVTQSPTHLIKTRGQQVTLRCSSQSGHNTVSWYQQALGQGPQFIFQYYREEENGRGNFPPRFSGLQFPNYSSELNVNALELDDSALYLCASSLWGLAVPYEQYFGPGTRLTVT.

The chain combines TRBV30 with TRBJ1-5, with TRBD1 matching 10 bases. Germline trimming cut 8 bases from V and 2 bases from J; bases unmatched to any gene: 3. Germline loops: CDR1 GTSNPN, CDR2 SVGIG (reference sequence). The CDR3 loop spans 13 amino acids. The CDR3, as DNA: TGTGCCGGAGGACAGGGGGGCAATCAGCCCCAGCATTTT. This translates into CAGGQGGNQPQHF.

The rearrangement joins TRBV6-5 to TRBJ2-3; 11 bases line up with TRBD2. In germline, CDR1 is MNHEY, CDR2 SVGAGI. The CDR3 has 13 amino acids. Trimming removed 8 bases from V and 5 bases from J; junction bases left unmatched: 3. This chain's CDR3 is CASRGLAGDTQYF. As DNA, the CDR3 is TGTGCCAGCCGAGGACTAGCGGGAGATACGCAGTATTTT.

This clone turned up a few times. This chain connects TRBV7-2 to TRBJ2-3, with 13 bases identical to TRBD2. Germline CDR1 and CDR2: SGHTA and FQGNSA. With 5 bases clipped from V and 2 bases from J, the junction kept 7 bases outside the gene matches. CDR3 length: 17 residues. The CDR3 is CASSPRTSGGITDTQYF. CDR3 coding DNA: TGTGCCAGCAGCCCCCGGACTAGCGGGGGAATCACAGATACGCAGTATTTT.

The chain uses TRBV7-9 and TRBJ2-3; D is ambiguous. The CDR3 has 12 amino acids. The germline CDR1 and CDR2 sequences are SEHNR and FQNEAQ (reference sequence). The V end was cut by 11 bases, the J end by 1 base, with 10 bases between. The CDR3 DNA is TGTGCCGTACAGAAGGGCACAGATACGCAGTATTTT. Protein: CAVQKGTDTQYF. The variable domain in full, with the rest retrieved from reference TRBV7-9 and TRBJ2-3, is DTGVSQNPRHKITKRGQNVTFRCDPISEHNRLYWYRQTLGQGPEFLTYFQNEAQLEKSRLLSDRFSAERPKGSFSTLEIQRTEQGDSAMYLCAVQKGTDTQYFGPGTRLTVL.